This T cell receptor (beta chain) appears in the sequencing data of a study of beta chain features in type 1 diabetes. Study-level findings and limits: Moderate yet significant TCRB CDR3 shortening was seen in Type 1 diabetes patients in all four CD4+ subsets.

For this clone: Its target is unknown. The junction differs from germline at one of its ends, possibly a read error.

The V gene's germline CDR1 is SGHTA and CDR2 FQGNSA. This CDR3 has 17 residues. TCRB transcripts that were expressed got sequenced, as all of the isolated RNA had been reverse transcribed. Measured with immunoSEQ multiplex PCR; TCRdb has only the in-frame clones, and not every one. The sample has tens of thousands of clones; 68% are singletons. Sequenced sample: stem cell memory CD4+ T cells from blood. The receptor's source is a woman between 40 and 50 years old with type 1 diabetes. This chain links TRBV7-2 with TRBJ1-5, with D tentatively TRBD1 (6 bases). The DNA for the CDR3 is TGCGCCAGCAGCCAAGACAGGACAGTCTATAGCAATCAGCCCCAGCATTTT. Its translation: CASSQDRTVYSNQPQHF. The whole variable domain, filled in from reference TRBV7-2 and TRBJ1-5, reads GAGVSQSPSNKVTEKGKDVELRCDPISGHTALYWYRQSLGQGLEFLIYFQGNSAPDKSGLPSDRFSAERTGGSVSTLTIQRTQQEDSAVYLCASSQDRTVYSNQPQHFGDGTRLSIL.